This TCR beta chain was profiled in a study of blood T cell repertoires in COVID-19. Background on the study: Donors in the United States, Italy and Spain gave samples during acute or convalescent COVID-19. The analysed material was cDNA or gDNA that came from T cells, B-cell-depleted T cells, or PBMCs.

Sequencing used immunoSEQ multiplex PCR; TCRdb keeps in-frame clones, though not all of them. Among about 260,000 clones listed, 88% were seen once. The CDR3 totals 14 residues. V shed 5 bases, J shed 7 bases, and the junction held 7 bases outside the gene matches. CDR1 LNHDA and CDR2 SQIVND come from the germline V gene (reference sequence). This sequence joins TRBV19 and TRBJ1-1, with 10 bases that match TRBD1. Sequenced material: peripheral blood. This receptor was taken from a man aged 60 to 69 who had recovered from COVID-19. The CDR3 DNA follows: TGTGCCAGTAGTGTGACAGGGGGCGCGGGTGAAGCTTTCTTT. Amino acids: CASSVTGGAGEAFF.